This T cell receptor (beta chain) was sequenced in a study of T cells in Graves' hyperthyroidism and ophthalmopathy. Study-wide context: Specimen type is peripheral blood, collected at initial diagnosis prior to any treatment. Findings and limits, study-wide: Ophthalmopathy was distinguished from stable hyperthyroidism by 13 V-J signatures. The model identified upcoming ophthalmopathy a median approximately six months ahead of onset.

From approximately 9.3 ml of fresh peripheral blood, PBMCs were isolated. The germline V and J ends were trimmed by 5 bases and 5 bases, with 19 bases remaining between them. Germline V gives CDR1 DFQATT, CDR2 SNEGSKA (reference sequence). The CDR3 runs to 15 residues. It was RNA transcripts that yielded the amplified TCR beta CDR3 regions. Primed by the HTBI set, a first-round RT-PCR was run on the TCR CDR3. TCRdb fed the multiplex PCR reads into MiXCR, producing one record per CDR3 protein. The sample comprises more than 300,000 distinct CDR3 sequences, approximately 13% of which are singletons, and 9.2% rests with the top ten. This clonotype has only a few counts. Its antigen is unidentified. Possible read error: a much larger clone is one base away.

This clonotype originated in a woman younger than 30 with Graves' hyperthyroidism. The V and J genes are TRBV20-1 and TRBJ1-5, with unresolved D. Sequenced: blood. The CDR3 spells CSAPKGSRSDQPQHF. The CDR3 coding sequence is TGCAGTGCTCCTAAAGGAAGCCGTTCGGATCAGCCCCAGCATTTT.